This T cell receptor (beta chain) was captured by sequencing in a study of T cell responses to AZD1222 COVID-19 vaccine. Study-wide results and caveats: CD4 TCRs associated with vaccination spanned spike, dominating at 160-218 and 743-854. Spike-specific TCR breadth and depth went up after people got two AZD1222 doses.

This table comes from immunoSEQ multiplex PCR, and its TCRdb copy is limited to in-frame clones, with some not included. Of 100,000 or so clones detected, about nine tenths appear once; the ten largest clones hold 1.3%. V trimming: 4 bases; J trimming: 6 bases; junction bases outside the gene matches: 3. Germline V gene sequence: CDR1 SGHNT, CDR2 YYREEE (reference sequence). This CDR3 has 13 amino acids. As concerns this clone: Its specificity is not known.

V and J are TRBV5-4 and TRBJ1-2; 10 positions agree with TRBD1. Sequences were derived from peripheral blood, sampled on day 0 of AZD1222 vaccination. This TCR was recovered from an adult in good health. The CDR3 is CASSHDRGHGYTF. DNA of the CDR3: TGTGCCAGCAGCCATGACAGGGGGCATGGCTACACCTTC.